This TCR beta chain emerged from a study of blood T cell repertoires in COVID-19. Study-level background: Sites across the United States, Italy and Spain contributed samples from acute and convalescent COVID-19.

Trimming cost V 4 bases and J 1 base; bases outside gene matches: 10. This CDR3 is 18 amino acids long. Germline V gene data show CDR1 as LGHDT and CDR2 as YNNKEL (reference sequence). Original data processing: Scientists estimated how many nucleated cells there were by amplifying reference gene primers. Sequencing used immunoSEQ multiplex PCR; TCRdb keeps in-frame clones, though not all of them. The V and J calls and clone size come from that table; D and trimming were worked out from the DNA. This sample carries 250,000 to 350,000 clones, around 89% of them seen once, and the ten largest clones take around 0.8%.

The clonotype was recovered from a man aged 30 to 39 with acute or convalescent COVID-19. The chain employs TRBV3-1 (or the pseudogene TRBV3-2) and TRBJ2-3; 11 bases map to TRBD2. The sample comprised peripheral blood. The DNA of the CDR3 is TGTGCCAGCAGCCGCGGGACTAGCGGAGCGCTAGGCACAGATACGCAGTATTTT. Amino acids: CASSRGTSGALGTDTQYF.